This T cell receptor (beta chain) was obtained from a study of blood T cell repertoires in COVID-19. About the research overall: Acute and convalescent COVID-19 specimens originated in the United States, Italy and Spain. From T cells, B-cell-depleted T cells, or PBMCs came the material, which was cDNA or gDNA.

The germline V gene encodes CDR1 LNHDA and CDR2 SQIVND (reference sequence). The V segment lost 6 bases and the J segment 6 bases; nucleotides outside the gene matches: 5. This CDR3 is built from 14 residues. Per the original data handling: Reference gene primer amplification gave estimated nucleated cell counts. The data were produced by immunoSEQ multiplex PCR, yet TCRdb's version contains in-frame clones alone and is incomplete. For V, J and clone size, that table is used; D and trimming come from the DNA. The sample consists of some 220,000 clones, 80% to 90% of them appearing once. The receptor's source is a man aged 45-65 years with active or convalescent COVID-19. Sequencing used peripheral blood. The gene calls are TRBV19 and TRBJ1-4, with 9 bases fitting TRBD1. CDR3 sequence (DNA): TGTGCCAGTAGGGGACGGGACAGGGATGAAAAACTGTTTTTT. This encodes CASRGRDRDEKLFF.